This T cell receptor (beta chain) was captured in a study of vaccination effects on CD4 cells after COVID-19. The data were produced by immunoSEQ multiplex PCR, yet TCRdb's version contains in-frame clones alone and is incomplete. The table has some 17,000 clones, approximately 70% seen once. Study-wide results and limits: In healthy vaccinees, only 1 of 255 vaccine-induced clones cross-reacted with common cold coronaviruses.

This clone is a singleton in its sample. Its antigen is unidentified. Antigen-specific CD4+ T cells were expanded with viral peptide pools in the ViraFEST assay before sequencing. After around nine days in culture, the CD4+ T cells were isolated. Either the mRNA-1273 or the BNT162b2 vaccine was given to participants as two doses. Vaccine recipients had no previous SARS-CoV-2 infection; their nucleocapsid antibodies were negative. The CDR3 is 15 amino acids. V shed 0 bases and J 4 bases; nucleotides not matched to a gene: 5. CDR1 is MGHRA and CDR2 is YSYEKL in the germline V gene. The sequencing used CD4+ T cells from PBMCs cultured with SARS-CoV-2 spike peptides, collected after COVID-19 vaccination. The chain couples TRBV4-1 to TRBJ1-1, with 7 bases that match TRBD1. This TCR was sampled from a human donor who received a COVID-19 vaccine. The CDR3 bases are TGCGCCAGCAGCCAAGATCCGACAGGGAGCACTGAAGCTTTCTTT. Protein product: CASSQDPTGSTEAFF.